Below, one TCR beta chain is given with its context. The antigen is undetermined. TCRdb re-analysed the reads in MiXCR, keeping a single row per CDR3 protein. The sample holds around 900,000 distinct CDR3 sequences, 30% to 40% seen once. The CDR3 totals 15 residues. Germline trimming cut 4 bases from V and 1 base from J; bases unmatched to any gene: 7. In germline, CDR1 is MGHRA, CDR2 YSYEKL. This record belongs to a study of T cell repertoires in cytomegalovirus infection. Study in general: An indication of both CMV infection and matching HLA type came from public TCR beta signatures. Findings and limits, study-wide: The ex vivo response showed dominance by HLA-C-restricted CMV-specific TCR beta clonotypes.

Material: cultured CD8+ T cells from PBMCs, obtained from culture after CMV antigen stimulation. V usage is TRBV4-1 and J usage is TRBJ2-7; 7 nucleotides match TRBD2. The TCR originated in a human donor in good health (CMV status not recorded). Some clones in this sample may be carry-over from other donors' samples. CDR3 nucleotide sequence: TGCGCCAGCAGCCCCTCGCTAGCGGAGTCCTACGAGCAGTACTTC. Residues: CASSPSLAESYEQYF.